What follows are 9 T cell receptor beta chains derived from one specimen sequenced in a study of CD8+ T cells in alopecia areata. Extracted RNA was reverse transcribed into cDNA, the sequencing template. Libraries were prepared by immunoSEQ multiplex PCR; TCRdb keeps only in-frame clonotypes and omits some of them. The data contain roughly 60,000 clones, roughly 40% of them singletons. The sample comprised NKG2D-low CD8+ T cells sorted from blood. Source of these receptors: a human donor with alopecia areata.

This clone was seen more than once but under ten times. The rearrangement links TRBV28 to TRBJ2-3; no clear D gene. The ends were cut back, 3 bases at V and 2 bases at J, with 3 bases in the middle. The CDR3 spans 12 residues. Germline CDR1 and CDR2: MDHEN and SYDVKM. The CDR3 here is CASSLDTDTQYF. The CDR3 nucleotides read TGTGCCAGCAGTTTGGACACAGATACGCAGTATTTT.

This clone was recorded a few times. V and J are TRBV7-9 and TRBJ2-5; 10 bases are shared with TRBD2. J lost 4 bases, V lost 4 bases, and 0 bases had no gene match. CDR1 SEHNR and CDR2 FQNEAQ come from the germline V gene (reference sequence). The CDR3 spans 13 residues. DNA of the CDR3: TGTGCCAGCAGCTCTAGCGGGGGAGAGACCCAGTACTTC. Its translation: CASSSSGGETQYF.

This clone occurred a few times. The V and J genes are TRBV29-1 and TRBJ2-5; D call uncertain. CDR3 length: 11 amino acids. Germline values: CDR1 SQVTM, CDR2 ANQGSEA. Trimming took 8 bases from V and 4 from J, leaving 11 bases between them. The CDR3 here is CSPERGETQYF. DNA for the CDR3: TGCAGCCCGGAGCGTGGAGAGACCCAGTACTTC.

This clone was counted between two and nine times. The rearrangement links TRBV28 to TRBJ2-3; TRBD2 matches 14 bases. The CDR3 is made up of 17 amino acids. The V segment lost 5 bases and the J segment 4 bases; nucleotides outside the gene matches: 8. The germline V gene encodes CDR1 MDHEN and CDR2 SYDVKM. CDR3 bases: TGTGCCAGCAGTCCGGGACTAGCGGGAGTGTTTTCAGATACGCAGTATTTT. This translates into CASSPGLAGVFSDTQYF.

This clone was seen a few times. Here the CDR3 reads CAISAPETGNTEAFF. The CDR3 DNA follows: TGTGCCATCAGTGCCCCAGAGACAGGGAACACTGAAGCTTTCTTT. This rearrangement joins TRBV10-3 to TRBJ1-1; D might be TRBD1 (6 bases). CDR1 and CDR2 from the germline V gene are ENHRY and SYGVKD. The CDR3 consists of 15 residues. Trimming pared 4 bases from V and 1 base from J, leaving 13 bases between.

V is TRBV29-1 and J is TRBJ2-2; TRBD1 matches at 11 bases. This CDR3 has 12 amino acids. The junction had 0 bases not matched to a gene; V was cut back by 7 bases and J by 5 bases. Germline V lookup: CDR1 SQVTM, CDR2 ANQGSEA. CDR3 nucleotide sequence: TGCAGCGGGGACAGGGGGACCGGGGAGCTGTTTTTT. Translation: CSGDRGTGELFF.

The chain carries TRBV2 and TRBJ2-7; TRBD1 agrees at 12 bases. The CDR3 runs 13 residues. V dropped 9 bases and J dropped 6; count of bases not matched to a gene: 6. The V gene's germline CDR1 is SNHLY and CDR2 FYNNEI. The chain's CDR3 is CARTGTGGAEQYF. The CDR3 nucleotides are TGTGCCAGAACCGGGACAGGGGGCGCCGAGCAGTACTTC.

This clone was counted between two and nine times. The chain couples TRBV7-2 to TRBJ2-7, with D perhaps given as TRBD1 or TRBD2 (6 bases each). V was cut by 4 bases and J by 5 bases, with 24 bases left in between. CDR1 and CDR2 from the germline V gene are SGHTA and FQGNSA. This CDR3 contains 17 residues. CDR3 residues: CASSSAPGALKGDEQYF. CDR3 DNA sequence: TGTGCCAGCAGCTCCGCACCGGGGGCGCTTAAAGGTGACGAGCAGTACTTC.

This clone turned up a few times. This chain links TRBV7-3 with TRBJ2-7, with 7 nucleotides matching TRBD2. This CDR3 has 15 amino acids. With 6 bases clipped from V and 4 bases from J, the junction kept 12 bases outside the gene matches. Germline loops: CDR1 SGHTA, CDR2 FQGTGA. The CDR3 reads CASSPPGGEGYEQYF. CDR3 nucleotide sequence: TGTGCCAGCAGTCCCCCAGGAGGGGAGGGGTACGAGCAGTACTTC.